This T cell receptor (beta chain) was recovered during a study of blood T cell repertoires in COVID-19. Looking at the study overall: Donors in the United States, Italy and Spain gave samples during acute or convalescent COVID-19. Sources were T cells, B-cell-depleted T cells, or PBMCs; the material itself was cDNA or gDNA.

Sequenced by immunoSEQ multiplex PCR; TCRdb stores in-frame clones only, minus some. The data hold about 310,000 clones, with 80% to 90% observed a single time. In terms of age and location, participants ranged from roughly 18 to 95 years and lived in about 25 US areas. This CDR3 is built from 15 residues. Trimming removed 5 bases from V and 7 bases from J, with 15 bases in between. CDR1 is SGHTA and CDR2 is FQGNSA in the germline V gene. The sequenced sample was PBMCs or T cells enriched from blood (not recorded which). This TCR derives from a man younger than 45 who had recovered from COVID-19. V gene TRBV7-2 combines with J gene TRBJ1-6, with D perhaps matching TRBD1 (6 bases). The CDR3 DNA sequence: TGTGCCAGCAGCCAGAACAGGGTACTAAATTCACCCCTCCACTTT. It yields the protein CASSQNRVLNSPLHF.